Sequencing of this T cell receptor (beta chain) was carried out in a study of cytomegalovirus exposure and HLA in healthy donors. This clone was found once. The target antigen is unknown. Germline-derived CDR1 and CDR2 are SGHTA and FQGNSA. The CDR3 has 13 residues. Trimming shortened V by 5 bases and J by 2 bases, and 9 bases separated the two germline ends. Regarding the study as a whole: A missense DCLRE1C variant was associated with V- and J-gene trimming of TCR beta chains in a later analysis, and an independent cohort replicated the association. In a later analysis, most CMV-associated TCR beta chains appeared HLA-restricted.

PCR primers comprised 60 Vbeta and 13 Jbeta primers. Original analysis: A later analysis counted about 80 million unique TCR beta chains, around 11 million shared. The table came from immunoSEQ multiplex PCR; TCRdb's copy has only in-frame clones and leaves some out. From that table come the V and J calls and clone size; the DNA was used to work out D and trimming. The top ten hold approximately 2.1% of the sample, which has 150,000 to 250,000 clones, roughly 72% seen once. This chain uses TRBV7-2 with TRBJ2-5, with D possibly being TRBD1 (6 bases). Sequencing used PBMCs. The clonotype originates from a man aged 30-40 years in good health and CMV-seronegative. In DNA form, the CDR3 reads TGTGCCAGCAGCCGGACAGAACAAGAGACCCAGTACTTC. Its translation: CASSRTEQETQYF.